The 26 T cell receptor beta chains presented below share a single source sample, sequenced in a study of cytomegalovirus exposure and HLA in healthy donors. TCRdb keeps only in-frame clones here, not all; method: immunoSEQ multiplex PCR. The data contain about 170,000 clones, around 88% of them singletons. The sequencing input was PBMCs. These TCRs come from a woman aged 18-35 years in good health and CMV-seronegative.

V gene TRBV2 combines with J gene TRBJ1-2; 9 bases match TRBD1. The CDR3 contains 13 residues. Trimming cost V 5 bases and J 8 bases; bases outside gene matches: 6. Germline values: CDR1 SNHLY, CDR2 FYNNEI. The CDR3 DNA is TGTGCCAGCAGTCTACAGGGGGCGGAGGGCTACACCTTC. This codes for CASSLQGAEGYTF.

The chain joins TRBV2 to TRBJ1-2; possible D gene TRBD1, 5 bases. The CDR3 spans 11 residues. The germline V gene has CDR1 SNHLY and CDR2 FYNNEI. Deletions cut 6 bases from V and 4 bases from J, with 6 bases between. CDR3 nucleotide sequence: TGTGCCAGCAGGGGGGGCTATGGCTACACCTTC. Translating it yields CASRGGYGYTF. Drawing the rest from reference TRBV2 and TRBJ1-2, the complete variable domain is EPEVTQTPSHQVTQMGQEVILRCVPISNHLYFYWYRQILGQKVEFLVSFYNNEISEKSEIFDDQFSVERPDGSNFTLKIRSTKLEDSAMYFCASRGGYGYTFGSGTRLTVV.

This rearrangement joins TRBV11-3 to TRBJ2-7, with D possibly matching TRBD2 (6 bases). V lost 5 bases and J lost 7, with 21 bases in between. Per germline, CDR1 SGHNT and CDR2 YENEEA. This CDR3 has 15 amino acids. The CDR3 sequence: CASSPGGTSPREQYF. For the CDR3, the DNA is TGTGCCAGCAGCCCTGGGGGGACTTCCCCAAGGGAGCAGTACTTC. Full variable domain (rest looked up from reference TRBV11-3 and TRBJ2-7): EAGVVQSPRYKIIEKKQPVAFWCNPISGHNTLYWYLQNLGQGPELLIRYENEEAVDDSQLPKDRFSAERLKGVDSTLKIQPAELGDSAVYLCASSPGGTSPREQYFGPGTRLTVT.

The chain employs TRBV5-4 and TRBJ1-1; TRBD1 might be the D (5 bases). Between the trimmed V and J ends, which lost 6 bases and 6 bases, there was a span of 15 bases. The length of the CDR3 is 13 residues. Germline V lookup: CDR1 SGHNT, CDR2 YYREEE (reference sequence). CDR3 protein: CASTRWQGAEAFF. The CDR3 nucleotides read TGTGCCAGCACCAGATGGCAGGGCGCTGAAGCTTTCTTT. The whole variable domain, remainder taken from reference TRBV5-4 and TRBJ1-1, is ETGVTQSPTHLIKTRGQQVTLRCSSQSGHNTVSWYQQALGQGPQFIFQYYREEENGRGNFPPRFSGLQFPNYSSELNVNALELDDSALYLCASTRWQGAEAFFGQGTRLTVV.

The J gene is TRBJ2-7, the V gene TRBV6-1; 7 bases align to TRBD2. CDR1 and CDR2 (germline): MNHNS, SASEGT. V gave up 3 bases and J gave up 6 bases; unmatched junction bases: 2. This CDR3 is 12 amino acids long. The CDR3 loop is CASSDWGGEQYF. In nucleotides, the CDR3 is TGTGCCAGCAGTGACTGGGGGGGCGAGCAGTACTTC.

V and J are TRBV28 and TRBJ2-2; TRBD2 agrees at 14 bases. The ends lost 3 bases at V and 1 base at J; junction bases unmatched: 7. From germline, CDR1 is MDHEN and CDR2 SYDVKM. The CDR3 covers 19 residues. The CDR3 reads CASSLGGLAGVGNTGELFF. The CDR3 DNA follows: TGTGCCAGCAGTTTGGGGGGACTAGCGGGAGTGGGGAACACCGGGGAGCTGTTTTTT.

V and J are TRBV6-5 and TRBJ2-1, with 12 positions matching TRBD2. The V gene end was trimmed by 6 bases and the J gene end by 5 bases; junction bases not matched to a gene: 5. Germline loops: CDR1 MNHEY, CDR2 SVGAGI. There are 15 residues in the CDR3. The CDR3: CASRPLAGGNNEQFF. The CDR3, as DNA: TGTGCCAGCAGACCGCTAGCGGGGGGGAACAATGAGCAGTTCTTC.

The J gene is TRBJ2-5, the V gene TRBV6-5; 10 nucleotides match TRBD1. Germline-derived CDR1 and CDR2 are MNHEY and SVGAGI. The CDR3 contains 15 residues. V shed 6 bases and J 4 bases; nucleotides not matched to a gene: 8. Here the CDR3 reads CASRKTDRGLETQYF. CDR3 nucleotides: TGTGCCAGCAGGAAGACGGACAGGGGGTTAGAGACCCAGTACTTC.

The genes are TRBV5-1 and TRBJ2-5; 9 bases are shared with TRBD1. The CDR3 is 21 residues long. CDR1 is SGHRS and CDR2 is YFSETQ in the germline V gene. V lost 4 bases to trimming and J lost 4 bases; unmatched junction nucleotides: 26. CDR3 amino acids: CASSAERTGEGGATVRETQYF. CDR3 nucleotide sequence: TGCGCCAGCAGCGCCGAACGGACAGGGGAGGGTGGAGCCACGGTGAGAGAGACCCAGTACTTC.

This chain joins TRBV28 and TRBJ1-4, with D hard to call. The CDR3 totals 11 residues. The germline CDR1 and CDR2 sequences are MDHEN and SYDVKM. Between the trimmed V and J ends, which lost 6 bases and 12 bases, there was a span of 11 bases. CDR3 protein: CASSLRRELFF. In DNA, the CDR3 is TGTGCCAGCAGCCTCCGGCGGGAACTGTTTTTT.

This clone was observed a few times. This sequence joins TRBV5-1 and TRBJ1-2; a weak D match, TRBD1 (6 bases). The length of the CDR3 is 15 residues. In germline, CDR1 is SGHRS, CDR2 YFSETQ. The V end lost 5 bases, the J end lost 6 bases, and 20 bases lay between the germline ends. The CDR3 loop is CASSRQEGPLDGYTF. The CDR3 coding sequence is TGCGCCAGCAGTAGACAGGAAGGGCCATTGGATGGCTACACCTTC.

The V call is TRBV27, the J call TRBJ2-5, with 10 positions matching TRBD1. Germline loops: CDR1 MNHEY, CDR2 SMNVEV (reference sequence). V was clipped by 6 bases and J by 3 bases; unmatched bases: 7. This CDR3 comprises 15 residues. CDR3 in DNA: TGTGCCAGCAGCTTCATAGGGACAGGGGAAGAGACCCAGTACTTC. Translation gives CASSFIGTGEETQYF.

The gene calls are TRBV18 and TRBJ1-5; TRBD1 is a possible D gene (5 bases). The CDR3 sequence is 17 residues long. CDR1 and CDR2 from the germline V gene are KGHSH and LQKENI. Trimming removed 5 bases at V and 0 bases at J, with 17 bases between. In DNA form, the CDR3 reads TGTGCCAGCTCAACCACCGGGTCAGGGCTTAGCAATCAGCCCCAGCATTTT. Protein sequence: CASSTTGSGLSNQPQHF.

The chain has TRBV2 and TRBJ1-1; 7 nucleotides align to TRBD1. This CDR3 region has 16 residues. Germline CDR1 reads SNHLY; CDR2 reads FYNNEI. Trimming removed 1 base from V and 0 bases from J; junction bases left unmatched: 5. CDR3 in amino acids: CASSEGTGAMNTEAFF. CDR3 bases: TGTGCCAGCAGTGAAGGGACAGGAGCCATGAACACTGAAGCTTTCTTT.

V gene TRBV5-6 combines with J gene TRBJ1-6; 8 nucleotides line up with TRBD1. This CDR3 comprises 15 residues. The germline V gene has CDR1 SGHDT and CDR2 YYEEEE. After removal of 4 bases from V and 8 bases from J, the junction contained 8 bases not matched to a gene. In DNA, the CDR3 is TGTGCCAGCAGCCTGACAGGGGATTCGGATTCACCCCTCCACTTT. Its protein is CASSLTGDSDSPLHF.

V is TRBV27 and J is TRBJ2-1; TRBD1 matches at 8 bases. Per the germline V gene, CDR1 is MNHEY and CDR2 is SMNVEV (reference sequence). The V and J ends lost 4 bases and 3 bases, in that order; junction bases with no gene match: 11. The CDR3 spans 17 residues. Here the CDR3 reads CASSSLLQGALYNEQFF. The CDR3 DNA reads TGTGCCAGCAGTTCGCTCCTCCAGGGGGCTCTCTACAATGAGCAGTTCTTC.

The CDR3 region has the DNA TGTGCCAGCAGCTGGGAGCGGGAGACCTACAATGAGCAGTTCTTC. It is translated as CASSWERETYNEQFF. V and J are TRBV5-4 and TRBJ2-1; TRBD2 aligns across 8 bases. Trimming took 3 bases from V and 2 from J; bases not matched to a gene: 4. From germline, CDR1 is SGHNT and CDR2 YYREEE (reference sequence). The CDR3 sequence is 15 residues long.

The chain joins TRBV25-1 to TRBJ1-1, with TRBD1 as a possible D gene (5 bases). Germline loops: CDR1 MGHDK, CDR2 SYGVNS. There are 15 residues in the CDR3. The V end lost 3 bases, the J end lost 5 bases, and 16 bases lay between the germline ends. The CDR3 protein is CASSEGRGRATEAFF. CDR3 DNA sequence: TGTGCCAGCAGTGAGGGACGGGGGAGGGCTACTGAAGCTTTCTTT.

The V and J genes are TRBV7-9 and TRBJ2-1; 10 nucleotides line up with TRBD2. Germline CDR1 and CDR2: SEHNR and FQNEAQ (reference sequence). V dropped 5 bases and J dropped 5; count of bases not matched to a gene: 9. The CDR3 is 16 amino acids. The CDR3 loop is CASSEIRLAGNNEQFF. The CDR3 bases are TGTGCCAGCAGCGAAATCCGACTAGCGGGTAACAATGAGCAGTTCTTC.

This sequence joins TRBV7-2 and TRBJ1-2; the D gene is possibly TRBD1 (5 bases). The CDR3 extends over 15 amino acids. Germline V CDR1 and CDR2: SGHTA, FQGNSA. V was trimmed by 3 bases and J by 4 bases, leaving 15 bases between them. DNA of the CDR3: TGTGCCAGCAGCTTCCATGCCTGGGGCAGCTATGGCTACACCTTC. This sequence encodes CASSFHAWGSYGYTF.

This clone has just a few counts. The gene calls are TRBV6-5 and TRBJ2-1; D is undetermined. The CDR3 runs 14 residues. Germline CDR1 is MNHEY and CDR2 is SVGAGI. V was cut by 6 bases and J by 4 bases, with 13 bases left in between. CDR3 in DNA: TGTGCCAGCAGCCCCCTTAACAGATACAATGAGCAGTTCTTC. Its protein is CASSPLNRYNEQFF.

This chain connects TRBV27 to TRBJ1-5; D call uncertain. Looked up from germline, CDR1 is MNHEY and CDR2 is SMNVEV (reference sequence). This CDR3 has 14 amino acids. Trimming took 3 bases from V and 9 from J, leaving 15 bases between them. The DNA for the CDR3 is TGTGCCAGCAGTTTGAGGGCGGGGAATGGGCCCCAGCATTTT. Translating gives CASSLRAGNGPQHF.

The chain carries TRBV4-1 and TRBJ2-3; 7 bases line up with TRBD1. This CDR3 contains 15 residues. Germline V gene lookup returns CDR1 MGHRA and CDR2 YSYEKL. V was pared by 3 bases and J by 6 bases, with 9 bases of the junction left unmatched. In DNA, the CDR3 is TGCGCCAGCAGCCAGGTCTCTAGACAGGGCGATACGCAGTATTTT. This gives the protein CASSQVSRQGDTQYF.

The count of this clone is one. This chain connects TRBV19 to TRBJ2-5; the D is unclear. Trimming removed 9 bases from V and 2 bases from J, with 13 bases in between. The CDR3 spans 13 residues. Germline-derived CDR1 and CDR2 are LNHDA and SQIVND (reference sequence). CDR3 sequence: CASSSRIQETQYF. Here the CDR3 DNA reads TGTGCCAGCAGTTCTAGGATACAAGAGACCCAGTACTTC.

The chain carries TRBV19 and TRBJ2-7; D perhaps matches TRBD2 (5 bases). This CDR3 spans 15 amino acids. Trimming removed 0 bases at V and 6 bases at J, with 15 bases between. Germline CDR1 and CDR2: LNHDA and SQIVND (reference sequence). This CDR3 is CASSIDYRDGSEQYF. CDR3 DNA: TGTGCCAGTAGTATAGATTATAGGGATGGGAGCGAGCAGTACTTC.

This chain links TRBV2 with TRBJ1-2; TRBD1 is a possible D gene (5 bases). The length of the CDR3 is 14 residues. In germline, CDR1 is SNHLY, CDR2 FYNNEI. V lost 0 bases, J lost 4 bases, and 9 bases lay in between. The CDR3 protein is CASSEALTVYGYTF. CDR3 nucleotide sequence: TGTGCCAGCAGTGAAGCGCTGACAGTCTATGGCTACACCTTC.